This paragraph reports one TCR beta chain. The source of the sample is a study of blood T cell repertoires in COVID-19. Overall study: Nucleic acid was either cDNA or gDNA, and it came from T cells, B-cell-depleted T cells, or PBMCs.

This table comes from immunoSEQ multiplex PCR, and its TCRdb copy is limited to in-frame clones, with some not included. Here the sample spans 84,000 or so clones, 65% to 80% being singletons. CDR1 is MDHEN and CDR2 is SYDVKM in the germline V gene. V dropped 1 base and J dropped 5 bases, with 8 bases sitting between them. This CDR3 is built from 13 residues. Material: peripheral blood. This chain uses TRBV28 with TRBJ1-2; TRBD1 is a possible D gene (5 bases). The TCR originated in a human donor in a cohort sampled during active COVID-19. The DNA of the CDR3 is TGTGCCAGCAGTTTATTGGGGGGTTATGGCTACACCTTC. Translating it yields CASSLLGGYGYTF.